These 9 T cell receptor beta chains originate from one sample sequenced in a study of glioma-infiltrating T cells after dendritic cell vaccination. The data were produced by immunoSEQ multiplex PCR, yet TCRdb's version contains in-frame clones alone and is incomplete. The sample lists 99,000 or so clones; around 91% were seen once. Time point in this sample: after dendritic cell vaccination, including at tumor progression/relapse. The sample in question was blood, obtained after dendritic cell vaccination. The receptors stem from a human donor with glioblastoma.

This chain uses TRBV11-3 with TRBJ1-1; D call uncertain. This CDR3 comprises 12 residues. Looked up from germline, CDR1 is SGHNT and CDR2 is YENEEA. V gave up 5 bases and J gave up 10 bases, with 14 bases separating them. CDR3 residues: CASSQDTLTAFF. The CDR3 DNA reads as TGTGCCAGCAGCCAAGACACGCTCACAGCTTTCTTT.

The chain joins TRBV9 to TRBJ2-1; maybe TRBD1 (5 bases). This CDR3 has 16 residues. V dropped 3 bases and J dropped 2 bases, with 15 bases sitting between them. Germline assignment: CDR1 SGDLS and CDR2 YYNGEE. The CDR3 here is CASSEDITRPYNEQFF. In nucleotides, the CDR3 is TGTGCCAGCAGCGAGGACATAACCCGGCCCTACAATGAGCAGTTCTTC.

V usage is TRBV5-1 and J usage is TRBJ1-1, with 7 bases that match TRBD1. Unmatched junction bases numbered 2, after V lost 0 bases and J lost 0 bases. There are 15 residues in the CDR3. From germline, CDR1 is SGHRS and CDR2 YFSETQ. The CDR3 coding sequence is TGCGCCAGCAGCTTGGAAGGGGGCGTGAACACTGAAGCTTTCTTT. Amino acid sequence: CASSLEGGVNTEAFF.

The V gene is TRBV6-1, the J gene TRBJ1-4; TRBD1 is a possible D gene (5 bases). There are 17 residues in the CDR3. V was pared by 3 bases and J by 1 base, with 15 bases between. Germline CDR1 MNHNS, CDR2 SASEGT. The DNA for the CDR3 is TGTGCCAGCAGTGAGGGATGGGGGGTGCAAACTAATGAAAAACTGTTTTTT. This encodes CASSEGWGVQTNEKLFF.

To note about this clone: Other nucleotide sequences in the sample specify the same CDR3. The chain employs TRBV6-1 and TRBJ1-5, with a possible D match to TRBD1 (5 bases). CDR1 is MNHNS, CDR2 SASEGT, per germline. Trimming took 6 bases from V and 4 from J, leaving 10 bases between them. The CDR3 covers 13 residues. The CDR3 DNA follows: TGTGCCAGCAGACAGGTTAATAATCAGCCCCAGCATTTT. Its translation: CASRQVNNQPQHF.

The chain has TRBV6-1 and TRBJ1-2; weak D call: TRBD1 (5 bases). CDR1 MNHNS and CDR2 SASEGT come from the germline V gene. This CDR3 contains 15 residues. V was clipped by 1 base and J by 2 bases, with 11 bases between them. CDR3 nucleotide sequence: TGTGCCAGCAGTGAAGTCGGGGGGGGGAACTATGGCTACACCTTC. As protein: CASSEVGGGNYGYTF.

This rearrangement joins TRBV2 to TRBJ2-7; D possibly corresponds to TRBD2 (5 bases). Germline CDR1 and CDR2: SNHLY and FYNNEI. V dropped 6 bases and J dropped 6 bases, with 21 bases sitting between them. The CDR3 spans 15 residues. CDR3 DNA sequence: TGTGCCAGCAGAGTAACCCCGTCGGGGAACGGCGAGCAGTACTTC. Its translation: CASRVTPSGNGEQYF.

The J gene is TRBJ1-2, the V gene TRBV5-6; possible D gene TRBD1, 5 bases. Germline CDR1 SGHDT, CDR2 YYEEEE. Trimming shortened V by 3 bases and J by 7 bases, and 19 bases separated the two germline ends. The CDR3 is made up of 15 amino acids. The CDR3 DNA reads as TGTGCCAGCAGCTGGGGGGTGTGGTCCTATGGTGGCTACACCTTC. It is translated as CASSWGVWSYGGYTF.

The table lists this clone with a count of one. This chain uses TRBV5-1 with TRBJ1-1; the D gene is possibly TRBD1 (5 bases). Trimming stripped 4 bases from V and 1 base from J, with 20 bases between. This CDR3 has 17 amino acids. CDR1 SGHRS and CDR2 YFSETQ come from the germline V gene. CDR3 DNA: TGCGCCAGCAGCCCCGGAGGTCGGGCCGGGGGGAACACTGAAGCTTTCTTT. Translation: CASSPGGRAGGNTEAFF.